The clone carrying this T cell receptor (beta chain) was counted between two and nine times. Its matching antigen is unknown. This sample was taken from a study of T cell repertoires in cytomegalovirus infection. Across the study: Well-studied HLA-B-restricted epitopes and recently identified HLA-C-restricted epitopes of CMV were both used in the study.

A single record per CDR3 protein comes from TCRdb applying MiXCR to the reads. The data show around 69,000 distinct CDR3 sequences, 20% to 25% seen once. Whole-study results and caveats: The study identified carriers of CMV plus the relevant HLA from cumulative public TCR beta family frequency. In two of eight donors, the top clonotype was HLA-C-restricted CMV-specific.

The CDR3 runs 16 residues. CDR1 and CDR2 (germline): SGHVS, FQNEAQ. The ends were cut back, 1 base at V and 6 bases at J, with 19 bases in the middle. Sequencing used CD8+ T cells from cultured PBMCs, obtained from culture after CMV antigen stimulation. The sequence came from a human donor in good health (CMV status not recorded). Some clones in this sample may be carry-over from other donors' samples. This sequence joins TRBV7-8 and TRBJ2-7, with D unresolved. The CDR3 spells CASSLVPVGGVREQYF. CDR3 in DNA: TGTGCCAGCAGCTTAGTCCCCGTGGGTGGGGTGCGCGAGCAGTACTTC.